The 11 T cell receptor beta chains reported below all come from one sample, sequenced in a study of T cells in Graves' hyperthyroidism and ophthalmopathy. Researchers took RNA transcripts and amplified the TCR beta CDR3 regions from them. Using the HTBI primer set, a first-round RT-PCR was run on the TCR CDR3. TCRdb called the multiplex PCR reads again in MiXCR, with one record for every CDR3 protein. Altogether hundreds of thousands of distinct CDR3 sequences are present, approximately 14% being singletons, with the ten largest covering 13%. The sequencing sample was made of blood. The source is a man between 18 and 29 years old with Graves' ophthalmopathy.

There are many counts of this clonotype. The chain has TRBV7-3 and TRBJ2-5; D may match TRBD1 or TRBD2 (5 bases each). V was cut by 2 bases and J by 2 bases, with 12 bases left in between. The CDR3 runs 15 residues. Per the germline V gene, CDR1 is SGHTA and CDR2 is FQGTGA. CDR3 coding DNA: TGTGCCAGCAGCTTAGGGGGTGCGCAGCAAGAGACCCAGTACTTC. This codes for CASSLGGAQQETQYF.

This clonotype was detected ten times or more. This rearrangement joins TRBV7-2 to TRBJ1-5, with D unresolved. CDR1 is SGHTA and CDR2 is FQGNSA in the germline V gene. This CDR3 has 14 residues. The V and J ends lost 7 bases and 2 bases respectively, with 12 bases between them. This CDR3 is CASTAWGGNQPQHF. DNA for the CDR3: TGTGCCAGCACCGCGTGGGGAGGCAATCAGCCCCAGCATTTT.

This clonotype was seen a few times. The chain employs TRBV15 and TRBJ1-4; possible D gene TRBD1, 5 bases. The germline V gene has CDR1 LNHNV and CDR2 YYDKDF (reference sequence). CDR3 length: 16 amino acids. Trimming pared 2 bases from V and 3 bases from J, leaving 13 bases between. The CDR3 spells CATSRPDGGSNEKLFF. CDR3 coding DNA: TGTGCCACCAGCAGACCAGACGGGGGGTCTAATGAAAAACTGTTTTTT.

This chain links TRBV28 with TRBJ1-4; D is possibly TRBD1 (5 bases). The V gene's germline CDR1 is MDHEN and CDR2 SYDVKM. CDR3 length: 15 amino acids. Trimming removed 3 bases from V and 4 bases from J, with 12 bases in between. The CDR3 nucleotides read TGTGCCAGCAGTTTCGGGGGTCGAGTTAATGAAAAACTGTTTTTT. Its translation is CASSFGGRVNEKLFF.

This clonotype was detected many times. This chain uses TRBV12-3 or TRBV12-4 with TRBJ2-7, with TRBD2 matching over 12 bases. The CDR3 has 15 residues. V shed 6 bases, J shed 1 base, and the junction held 4 bases outside the gene matches. The CDR3: CASRASGGVSYEQYF. The CDR3 DNA reads TGTGCCAGCAGAGCTAGCGGGGGGGTTTCCTACGAGCAGTACTTC.

This clonotype was recorded many times. The chain is built from TRBV3-1 and TRBJ1-2; a weak D match, TRBD1 (5 bases). Germline lookup yields CDR1 LGHDT and CDR2 YNNKEL (reference sequence). V was shortened by 1 base and J by 8 bases, with 14 bases between the two germline ends. The CDR3 has 14 amino acids. For the CDR3, the DNA is TGTGCCAGCAGCCAAGTGTATGGGTGGGGCGGCTACACCTTC. As protein: CASSQVYGWGGYTF.

The sample holds many counts of this clonotype. The chain has TRBV20-1 and TRBJ1-5; 9 bases match TRBD1. Germline CDR1 reads DFQATT; CDR2 reads SNEGSKA (reference sequence). Trimming cost V 1 base and J 6 bases; bases outside gene matches: 1. The CDR3 contains 13 residues. The CDR3: CSARVTGGQPQHF. Written as DNA, the CDR3 is TGCAGTGCTAGAGTGACAGGGGGTCAGCCCCAGCATTTT.

This clonotype was seen a handful of times. The genes are TRBV25-1 and TRBJ2-3, with D possibly matching TRBD2 (6 bases). This CDR3 spans 17 amino acids. Deletions cut 0 bases from V and 4 bases from J, with 17 bases between. The germline V gene has CDR1 MGHDK and CDR2 SYGVNS. CDR3 DNA sequence: TGTGCCAGCAGTGAATATGTCAGGGAGGCGGGTGCAGATACGCAGTATTTT. Translating gives CASSEYVREAGADTQYF.

About this clonotype: One junction end disagrees with the germline gene, perhaps due to a read error. This chain joins TRBV19 and TRBJ2-2, with D perhaps assigned TRBD1 or TRBD2 (5 bases each). The CDR3 has 16 residues. Germline V gives CDR1 LNHDA, CDR2 SQIVND (reference sequence). The CDR3 coding sequence is TGTACCAGTAGTTCCCCCCCAGGGAGGAACACCGGGGAGCTGTTTTTT. Protein product: CTSSSPPGRNTGELFF. Full variable domain (outside the CDR3, taken from reference TRBV19 and TRBJ2-2): DGGITQSPKYLFRKEGQNVTLSCEQNLNHDAMYWYRQDPGQGLRLIYYSQIVNDFQKGDIAEGYSVSREKKESFPLTVTSAQKNPTAFYLCTSSSPPGRNTGELFFGEGSRLTVL.

In this sample, this clonotype turned up many times. The gene calls are TRBV7-2 and TRBJ1-6; 8 nucleotides agree with TRBD1. The CDR3 is 15 residues long. The germline gives CDR1 SGHTA, CDR2 FQGNSA. Trimming cost V 5 bases and J 10 bases; bases outside gene matches: 10. This CDR3 is CASSPSSGGGSPLHF. In nucleotides, the CDR3 is TGTGCCAGCAGCCCATCCTCAGGGGGCGGGTCACCCCTCCACTTT.

Of note for this clonotype: A much larger clone is a single base away; this may be a read error. V gene TRBV6-2 or TRBV6-3 combines with J gene TRBJ2-5; no definite D call. The germline gives CDR1 MNHEY, CDR2 SVGEGT. Trimming pared 4 bases from V and 5 bases from J, leaving 14 bases between. There are 14 residues in the CDR3. CDR3: CASSCGPLRETQYF. The CDR3 DNA follows: TGTGCCAGCAGTTGCGGACCTCTTCGGGAGACCCAGTACTTC.